A selection of T cell receptor beta chains follows, all from one sample in a study of blood T cell repertoires in COVID-19. Assay used: immunoSEQ multiplex PCR; TCRdb lists only in-frame clones, some missing. The sample has approximately 150,000 clones, about 85% seen once; the top ten hold about 2.8%. The sequencing input was peripheral blood. These receptors came from a human donor with acute or convalescent COVID-19. The donor label of this sample is uncertain. Both conserved end residues are part of each CDR3. The D gene is left open where the match is weak.

V gene	D gene	J gene	CDR3 protein	CDR3 DNA
TRBV7-9	NA	TRBJ2-2	CASSLARTLNTGELFF	TGTGCCAGCAGCTTAGCGAGGACTCTGAACACCGGGGAGCTGTTTTTT
TRBV4-2	NA	TRBJ1-1	CASSQADRGGLNEAFF	TGTGCCAGCAGCCAAGCCGATCGCGGGGGCCTTAATGAAGCTTTCTTT
TRBV19	NA	TRBJ1-2	CASTRTGNYGYTF	TGTGCCAGTACTCGAACAGGGAACTATGGCTACACCTTC
TRBV5-6	TRBD1	TRBJ1-2	CASSFMGQGSGYTF	TGTGCCAGCAGCTTTATGGGACAGGGGTCCGGCTACACCTTC
TRBV7-9	NA	TRBJ1-4	CASSLASGSRNEKLFF	TGTGCCAGCAGCTTAGCTTCGGGGTCCCGTAATGAAAAACTGTTTTTT
TRBV19	NA	TRBJ2-1	CASRGGGPNEQFF	TGTGCCAGTAGGGGCGGGGGCCCCAATGAGCAGTTCTTC
TRBV5-4	TRBD2	TRBJ2-3	CASRRLAGNTDTQYF	TGTGCCAGCAGAAGACTAGCGGGAAACACAGATACGCAGTATTTT
TRBV9	TRBD1	TRBJ1-2	CASSVVGQGNYGYTF	TGTGCCAGCAGCGTAGTTGGACAGGGGAACTATGGCTACACCTTC
TRBV18	TRBD1	TRBJ1-2	CASSLAGTGGADGYTF	TGTGCCAGCTCACTAGCCGGGACAGGGGGCGCGGATGGCTACACCTTC
TRBV7-3	NA	TRBJ1-1	CASRADRDTEAFF	TGTGCCAGCAGAGCGGATAGGGACACTGAAGCTTTCTTT